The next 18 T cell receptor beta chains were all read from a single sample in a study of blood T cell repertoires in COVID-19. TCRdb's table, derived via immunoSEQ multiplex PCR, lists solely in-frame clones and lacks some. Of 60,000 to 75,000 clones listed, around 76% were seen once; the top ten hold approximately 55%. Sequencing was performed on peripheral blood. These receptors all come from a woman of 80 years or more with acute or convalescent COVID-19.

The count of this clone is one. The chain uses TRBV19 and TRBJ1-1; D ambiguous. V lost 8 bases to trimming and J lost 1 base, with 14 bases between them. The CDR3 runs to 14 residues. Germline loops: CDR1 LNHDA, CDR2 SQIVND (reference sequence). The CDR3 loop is CASGAFRKNTEAFF. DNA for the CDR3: TGTGCCAGTGGAGCTTTCCGTAAGAACACTGAAGCTTTCTTT.

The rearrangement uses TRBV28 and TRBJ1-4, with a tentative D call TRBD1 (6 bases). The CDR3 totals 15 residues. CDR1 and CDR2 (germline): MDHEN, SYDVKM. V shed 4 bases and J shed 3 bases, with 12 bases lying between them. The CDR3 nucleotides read TGTGCCAGCAGTTCCGCGGGGGGGCCTAATGAAAAACTGTTTTTT. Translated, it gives CASSSAGGPNEKLFF.

CDR3 DNA: TGTGCCAGCAGCTTAGACCGAGGAGGGCCTCGGTATTTT. Translation gives CASSLDRGGPRYF. J is TRBJ1-3 and V is TRBV7-9, with no clear D. V lost 1 base and J 16 bases, leaving 17 bases between the germline ends. This CDR3 has 13 amino acids. Germline V gene lookup returns CDR1 SEHNR and CDR2 FQNEAQ (reference sequence).

CDR3 DNA: TGTGCCAGCAGCTTAGCCGCTAGTTTAACAGATACGCAGTATTTT. Its translation is CASSLAASLTDTQYF. V gene TRBV7-2 combines with J gene TRBJ2-3; D is undetermined. The CDR3 covers 15 residues. The V end lost 0 bases, the J end lost 3 bases, and 10 bases lay between the germline ends. Germline CDR1 is SGHTA and CDR2 is FQGNSA.

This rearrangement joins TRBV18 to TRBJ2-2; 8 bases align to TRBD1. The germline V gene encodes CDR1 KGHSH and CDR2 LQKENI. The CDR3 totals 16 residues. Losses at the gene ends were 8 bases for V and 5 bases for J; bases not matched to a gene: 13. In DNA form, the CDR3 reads TGTGCCAGCGACGGACAGGGAGCGACGGGGACCGGGGAGCTGTTTTTT. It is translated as CASDGQGATGTGELFF.

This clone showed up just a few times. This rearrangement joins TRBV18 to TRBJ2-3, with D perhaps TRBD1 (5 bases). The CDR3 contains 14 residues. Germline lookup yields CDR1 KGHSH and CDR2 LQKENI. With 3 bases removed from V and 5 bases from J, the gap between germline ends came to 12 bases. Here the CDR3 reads CASSPATAQDTQYF. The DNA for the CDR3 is TGTGCCAGCTCACCGGCGACAGCACAAGATACGCAGTATTTT.

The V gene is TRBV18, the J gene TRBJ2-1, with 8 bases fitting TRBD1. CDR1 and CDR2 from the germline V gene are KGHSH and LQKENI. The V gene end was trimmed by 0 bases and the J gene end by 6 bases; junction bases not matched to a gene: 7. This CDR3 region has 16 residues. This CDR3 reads CASSPPSQGASNEQFF. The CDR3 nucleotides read TGTGCCAGCTCACCACCGAGTCAGGGGGCTTCCAATGAGCAGTTCTTC.

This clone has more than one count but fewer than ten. The CDR3 loop reads CASSYGGTSGRREEQFF. The CDR3 DNA sequence: TGTGCCAGCAGTTACGGGGGGACTAGCGGGAGAAGGGAAGAGCAGTTCTTC. This chain joins TRBV6-2 or TRBV6-3 and TRBJ2-1; 14 bases agree with TRBD2. J was trimmed by 10 bases and V by 2 bases; bases with no gene match: 10. The CDR3 contains 17 residues. The germline V gene has CDR1 MNHEY and CDR2 SVGEGT.

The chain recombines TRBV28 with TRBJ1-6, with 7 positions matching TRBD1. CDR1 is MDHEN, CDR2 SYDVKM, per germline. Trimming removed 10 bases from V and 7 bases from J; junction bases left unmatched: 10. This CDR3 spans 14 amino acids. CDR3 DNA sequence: TGTGCCACCAACTTCAGGGGGAAGAATTCACCCCTCCACTTT. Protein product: CATNFRGKNSPLHF.

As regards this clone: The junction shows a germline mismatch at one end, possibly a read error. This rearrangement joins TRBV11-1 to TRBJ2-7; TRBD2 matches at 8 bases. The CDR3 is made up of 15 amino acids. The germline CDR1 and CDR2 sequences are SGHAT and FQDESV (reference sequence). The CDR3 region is CASSSLSGSSHEQYF. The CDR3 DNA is TGTGCCAGCAGCTCCCTAAGCGGGAGCTCCCACGAGCAGTACTTC. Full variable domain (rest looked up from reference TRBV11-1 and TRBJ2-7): EAEVAQSPRYKITEKSQAVAFWCDPISGHATLYWYRQILGQGPELLVQFQDESVVDDSQLPKDRFSAERLKGVDSTLKIQPAELGDSAMYLCASSSLSGSSHEQYFGPGTRLTVT.

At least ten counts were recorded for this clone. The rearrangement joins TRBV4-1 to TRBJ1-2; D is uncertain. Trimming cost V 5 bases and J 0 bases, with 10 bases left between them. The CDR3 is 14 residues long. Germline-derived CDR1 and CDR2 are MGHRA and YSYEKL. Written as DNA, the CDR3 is TGCGCCAGCAGCTTGAGTGATACTAACTATGGCTACACCTTC. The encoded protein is CASSLSDTNYGYTF.

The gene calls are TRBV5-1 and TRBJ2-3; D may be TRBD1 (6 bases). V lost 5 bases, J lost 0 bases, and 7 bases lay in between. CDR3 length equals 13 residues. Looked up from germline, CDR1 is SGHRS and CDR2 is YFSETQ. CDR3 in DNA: TGCGCCAGCAGTCAGGGGAGCACAGATACGCAGTATTTT. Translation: CASSQGSTDTQYF.

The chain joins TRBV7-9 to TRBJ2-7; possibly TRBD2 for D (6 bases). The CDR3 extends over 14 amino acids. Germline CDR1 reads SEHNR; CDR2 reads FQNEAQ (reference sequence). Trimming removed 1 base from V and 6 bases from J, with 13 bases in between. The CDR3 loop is CASSLVLEGGEQYF. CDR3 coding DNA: TGTGCCAGCAGCTTAGTATTGGAGGGAGGCGAGCAGTACTTC.

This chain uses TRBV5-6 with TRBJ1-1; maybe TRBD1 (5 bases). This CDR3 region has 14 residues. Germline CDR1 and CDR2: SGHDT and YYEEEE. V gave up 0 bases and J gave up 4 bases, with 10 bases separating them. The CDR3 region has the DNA TGTGCCAGCAGCTTGGGGGACTTAGGCACTGAAGCTTTCTTT. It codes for CASSLGDLGTEAFF. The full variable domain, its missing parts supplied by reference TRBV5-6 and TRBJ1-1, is DAGVTQSPTHLIKTRGQQVTLRCSPKSGHDTVSWYQQALGQGPQFIFQYYEEEERQRGNFPDRFSGHQFPNYSSELNVNALLLGDSALYLCASSLGDLGTEAFFGQGTRLTVV.

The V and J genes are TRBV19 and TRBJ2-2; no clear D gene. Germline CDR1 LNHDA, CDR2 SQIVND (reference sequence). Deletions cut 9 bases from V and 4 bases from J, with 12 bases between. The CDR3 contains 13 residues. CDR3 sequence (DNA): TGTGCCAGCCGAGTTCCTCCCACCGGGGAGCTGTTTTTT. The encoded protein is CASRVPPTGELFF. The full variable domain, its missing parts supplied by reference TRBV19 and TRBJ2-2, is DGGITQSPKYLFRKEGQNVTLSCEQNLNHDAMYWYRQDPGQGLRLIYYSQIVNDFQKGDIAEGYSVSREKKESFPLTVTSAQKNPTAFYLCASRVPPTGELFFGEGSRLTVL.

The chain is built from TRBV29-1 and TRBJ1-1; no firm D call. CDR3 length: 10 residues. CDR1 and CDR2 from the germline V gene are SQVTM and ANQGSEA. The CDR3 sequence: CTLGDTEAFF. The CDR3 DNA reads TGCACCCTCGGGGACACTGAAGCTTTCTTT.

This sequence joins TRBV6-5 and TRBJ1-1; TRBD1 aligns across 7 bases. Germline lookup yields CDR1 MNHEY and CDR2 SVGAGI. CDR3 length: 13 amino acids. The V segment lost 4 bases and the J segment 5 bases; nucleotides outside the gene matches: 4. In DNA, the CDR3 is TGTGCCAGCAGTTCCCAGGGGGAAACTGAAGCTTTCTTT. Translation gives CASSSQGETEAFF.

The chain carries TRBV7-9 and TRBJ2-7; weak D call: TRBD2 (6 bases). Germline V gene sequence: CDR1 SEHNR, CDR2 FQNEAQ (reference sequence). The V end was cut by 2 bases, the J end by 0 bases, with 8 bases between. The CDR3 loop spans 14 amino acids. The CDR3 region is CASSLRGVSYEQYF. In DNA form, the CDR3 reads TGTGCCAGCAGCTTACGCGGGGTCTCCTACGAGCAGTACTTC. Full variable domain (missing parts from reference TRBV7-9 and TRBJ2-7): DTGVSQNPRHKITKRGQNVTFRCDPISEHNRLYWYRQTLGQGPEFLTYFQNEAQLEKSRLLSDRFSAERPKGSFSTLEIQRTEQGDSAMYLCASSLRGVSYEQYFGPGTRLTVT.